Sequencing of this TCR beta chain was carried out in a study of blood T cell repertoires in COVID-19. Libraries were prepared by immunoSEQ multiplex PCR; TCRdb keeps only in-frame clonotypes and omits some of them. This sample has 150,000 to 170,000 clones, with roughly 80% found just once. Each participant's cohort was designated according to participant-reported clinical history. The V gene lost 1 base and the J gene lost 7 bases, with 11 bases spanning the gap. This CDR3 region has 15 residues. Germline CDR1 LNHDA, CDR2 SQIVND (reference sequence). Sample: PBMCs or T cells enriched from blood (not recorded which). The TCR sequence derives from a man aged 45 to 65 who had recovered from COVID-19. The V call is TRBV19, the J call TRBJ1-6, with D possibly TRBD1 on 6 matching bases. This chain's CDR3 is CASSIGDIRNSPLHF. CDR3 in DNA: TGTGCCAGTAGTATAGGGGACATCCGAAATTCACCCCTCCACTTT.